The 6 T cell receptor beta chains given below trace back to one sample, sequenced in a study of PD-L1 blockade in urothelial cancer. The data were produced by immunoSEQ multiplex PCR, yet TCRdb's version contains in-frame clones alone and is incomplete. The data contain about 35,000 clones, roughly a third of them singletons. Sequencing was performed on tumor tissue, taken before atezolizumab (anti-PD-L1) treatment. These receptors all come from a man in his 60s with urothelial cancer.

The chain recombines TRBV28 with TRBJ2-7; D gene ambiguous. The germline V gene encodes CDR1 MDHEN and CDR2 SYDVKM. V was shortened by 3 bases and J by 7 bases, with 22 bases between the two germline ends. CDR3 length: 16 residues. The CDR3 spells CASSLSSSSLYYEQYF. CDR3 nucleotide sequence: TGTGCCAGCAGTTTGAGCTCATCCTCCCTCTATTATGAGCAGTACTTC. Supplemented by reference TRBV28 and TRBJ2-7, the full variable domain reads DVKVTQSSRYLVKRTGEKVFLECVQDMDHENMFWYRQDPGLGLRLIYFSYDVKMKEKGDIPEGYSVSREKKERFSLILESASTNQTSMYLCASSLSSSSLYYEQYFGPGTRLTVT.

This chain joins TRBV11-3 and TRBJ1-2, with D hard to call. V was clipped by 1 base and J by 5 bases, with 14 bases between them. This CDR3 comprises 15 residues. The germline V gene has CDR1 SGHNT and CDR2 YENEEA. CDR3 region: CASSLVSGVEYGYTF. Here the CDR3 DNA reads TGTGCCAGCAGCTTAGTTTCCGGGGTGGAGTATGGCTACACCTTC.

The gene calls are TRBV19 and TRBJ2-7; TRBD1 might be the D (5 bases). The CDR3 sequence is 15 residues long. Germline values: CDR1 LNHDA, CDR2 SQIVND (reference sequence). V gave up 0 bases and J gave up 3 bases, with 12 bases separating them. The CDR3 protein is CASSIEFRTLYEQYF. CDR3 bases: TGTGCCAGTAGTATAGAGTTTCGGACACTCTACGAGCAGTACTTC.

This chain links TRBV15 with TRBJ2-1, with D possibly called TRBD1 or TRBD2 (5 bases each). The CDR3 totals 14 residues. The ends were cut back, 4 bases at V and 4 bases at J, with 11 bases in the middle. Germline CDR1 is LNHNV and CDR2 is YYDKDF (reference sequence). In nucleotides, the CDR3 is TGTGCCACCAGCAACCCGGGACCGTACAATGAGCAGTTCTTC. The encoded protein is CATSNPGPYNEQFF.

In this sample, this clone turned up many times. The chain carries TRBV11-3 and TRBJ1-1; no definite D call. V was pared by 5 bases and J by 4 bases, with 14 bases between. From germline, CDR1 is SGHNT and CDR2 YENEEA. The CDR3 runs to 14 residues. CDR3 region: CASSRGSITTEAFF. CDR3 nucleotides: TGTGCCAGCAGCCGCGGTTCCATTACCACTGAAGCTTTCTTT.

The chain combines TRBV28 with TRBJ1-2; a weak D match, TRBD1 (6 bases). Germline V gene data show CDR1 as MDHEN and CDR2 as SYDVKM. The germline V and J ends were trimmed by 3 bases and 12 bases, with 14 bases remaining between them. The CDR3 loop spans 12 amino acids. CDR3 protein: CASSLLQGFNTF. The DNA for the CDR3 is TGTGCCAGCAGTTTGCTACAGGGATTCAACACCTTC.